A selection of T cell receptor beta chains follows, all from one sample in a study of blood T cell repertoires in COVID-19. Clones were sequenced by immunoSEQ multiplex PCR, and TCRdb holds only the in-frame ones, with some missing. The profile shows over 150,000 clones, 90% to 95% of them singletons. Sequenced input: peripheral blood. The source is a man aged 30 to 45 with COVID-19, enrolled during active disease. Both conserved end residues are part of each CDR3. D genes are given only for firm matches. The size of a clone is reported for some rows only, either as once, few or many, or as a class for expanded clones.

d_gene	v_gene	j_gene	abundance	CDR3nt	CDR3aa
-	TRBV10-3	TRBJ1-6	once	TGTGCCATCAGTGAGTCAGGGGGCTCCTATAATTCACCCCTCCACTTT	CAISESGGSYNSPLHF
-	TRBV2	TRBJ1-5	-	TGTGCCAGCAGTGAGGGGCGCCATCAGCCCCAGCATTTT	CASSEGRHQPQHF
TRBD1	TRBV6-5	TRBJ2-7	-	TGTGCCAGCAAAGTGAGACAGGGCGTGTTCGACGAGCAGTACTTC	CASKVRQGVFDEQYF
-	TRBV12-3/TRBV12-4	TRBJ1-2	-	TGTGCCAGCAGGGTCCGGGGGGCAGATGGCTACACCTTC	CASRVRGADGYTF
-	TRBV3-1/TRBV3-2	TRBJ1-2	-	TGTGCCAGCAGCCAAGACAGGTTTGGCTACACCTTC	CASSQDRFGYTF
-	TRBV9	TRBJ2-7	-	TGTGCCAGCAGCGTAGCGGGTGACTACGAGCAGTACTTC	CASSVAGDYEQYF
TRBD2	TRBV24-1	TRBJ2-1	-	TGTGCCACCAGTGGTGGGACTAGCGACGATGAGCAGTTCTTC	CATSGGTSDDEQFF
TRBD1	TRBV3-1/TRBV3-2	TRBJ1-2	-	TGTGCCAGCAGCCCTGGGACAGGCTATGGCTACACCTTC	CASSPGTGYGYTF
TRBD2	TRBV6-1	TRBJ2-3	-	TGTGCCAGCAGTGAAGGCGGGGGGGCCTGGGATACGCAGTATTTT	CASSEGGGAWDTQYF
TRBD1	TRBV10-3	TRBJ2-1	-	TGTGCCATCGCTGGACAGGTTTCCTACAATGAGCAGTTCTTC	CAIAGQVSYNEQFF
-	TRBV6-5	TRBJ1-2	-	TGTGCCAGCAGCCGGACAGCCTGGGGGTATGGCTACACCTTC	CASSRTAWGYGYTF
TRBD1	TRBV2	TRBJ2-1	-	TGTGCCAGCAGACAGGGGGCTCTAAATGAGCAGTTCTTC	CASRQGALNEQFF
-	TRBV6-5	TRBJ1-1	-	TGTGCCAGCAGTTACTCTCAGGGTTTTAGTACTGAAGCTTTCTTT	CASSYSQGFSTEAFF
-	TRBV11-2	TRBJ1-1	once	TGTGCCAGCAGCGTGGACAGGAACACTGAAGCTTTCTTT	CASSVDRNTEAFF
-	TRBV30	TRBJ2-3	-	TGTGCCTGGATACCGGGGGCAGGGGGTTTCACAGATACGCAGTATTTT	CAWIPGAGGFTDTQYF
-	TRBV4-2	TRBJ1-5	-	TGTGCCAGCAGCTTGCGACTCGATAGCAATCAGCCCCAGCATTTT	CASSLRLDSNQPQHF
TRBD1	TRBV12-5	TRBJ1-4	-	TGTGCTAGTGGTTTGGATTTGACAGGGGGCAATGAAAAACTGTTTTTT	CASGLDLTGGNEKLFF
-	TRBV6-1	TRBJ2-5	-	TGTGCCAGCAGTGAAGGGCAGGGTGTGGAGACCCAGTACTTC	CASSEGQGVETQYF
-	TRBV6-6	TRBJ2-3	-	TGTGCCTCCGAGAAGGGGCTTAGCACAGATACGCAGTATTTT	CASEKGLSTDTQYF
TRBD1	TRBV24-1	TRBJ1-1	-	TGTGCCACCAGTAACACAGGGGGAACTGAAGCTTTCTTT	CATSNTGGTEAFF
TRBD1	TRBV3-1/TRBV3-2	TRBJ1-5	-	TGTGCCAGCAGCCCTGGACAGGGGGCGAGCAATCAGCCCCAGCATTTT	CASSPGQGASNQPQHF
TRBD2	TRBV15	TRBJ2-3	-	TGTGCCACCAGCTTAGGACTAGCGGGGACCACAGATACGCAGTATTTT	CATSLGLAGTTDTQYF
TRBD2	TRBV5-1	TRBJ2-2	-	TGCGCCAGCAGCTTGGCGGGGGGAACCGGGGAGCTGTTTTTT	CASSLAGGTGELFF
TRBD1	TRBV12-5	TRBJ1-2	-	TGTGCTAGTGCACGGGACAGGCTGGGCTACACCTTC	CASARDRLGYTF
TRBD1	TRBV5-1	TRBJ2-1	-	TGCGCCAGCAGCTTGGGGGACAGAGGGTTCAATGAGCAGTTCTTC	CASSLGDRGFNEQFF
-	TRBV5-1	TRBJ1-1	-	TGCGCCAGCAGCTTGGCCACTAGGGCAGTGAACACTGAAGCTTTCTTT	CASSLATRAVNTEAFF
-	TRBV11-2	TRBJ1-6	-	TGTGCCAGCAGCTTAGCTCAGAATTCACCCCTCCACTTT	CASSLAQNSPLHF
-	TRBV5-6	TRBJ1-1	-	TGTGCCAGCAGCTACGTACCGGGACATTACATGAACACTGAAGCTTTCTTT	CASSYVPGHYMNTEAFF
-	TRBV6-5	TRBJ1-2	-	TGTGCCAGCAGGCCCAACAGGGTCCCGATCTATGGCTACACCTTC	CASRPNRVPIYGYTF
-	TRBV10-3	TRBJ1-1	-	TGTGCCATCAGGACTACAAGGAACACTGAAGCTTTCTTT	CAIRTTRNTEAFF
TRBD1	TRBV12-3/TRBV12-4	TRBJ1-5	-	TGTGCCAGCAGGGACAGGGGAAGCCAGCCCCAGCATTTT	CASRDRGSQPQHF
-	TRBV2	TRBJ2-7	-	TGTGCCAGCAGTACAGGGTTTCTAGGTCGAGAGCAGTACTTC	CASSTGFLGREQYF
-	TRBV2	TRBJ1-5	-	TGTGCCAGTAGGTTGGGGGGTACGGCTAGCAATCAGCCCCAGCATTTT	CASRLGGTASNQPQHF
-	TRBV6-1	TRBJ2-7	-	TGTGCCAGCAGTGAGGCCCGAACCTACGAGCAGTACTTC	CASSEARTYEQYF
TRBD1	TRBV11-2	TRBJ1-4	-	TGTGCCAGCAGCTGGACCGGGACAGATGAAAAACTGTTTTTT	CASSWTGTDEKLFF
-	TRBV7-9	TRBJ2-7	-	TGTGCCAGCAGCCCCTGGGGCGACTCCTACGAGCAGTACTTC	CASSPWGDSYEQYF
-	TRBV5-4	TRBJ2-2	-	TGTGCCAGCAGCTTACAGGGAGCCGGGGAGCTGTTTTTT	CASSLQGAGELFF
-	TRBV28	TRBJ1-2	-	TGTGCCAGCTCCCCTGGCGGGTCGTTTAACTATGGCTACACCTTC	CASSPGGSFNYGYTF
TRBD2	TRBV18	TRBJ2-1	-	TGTGCCAGCTCTCCCGGGACTAGCGGATACAATGAGCAGTTCTTC	CASSPGTSGYNEQFF
TRBD1	TRBV27	TRBJ2-7	-	TGTGCCAGCAGTTTGGACAGGGTCAGCTACGAGCAGTACTTC	CASSLDRVSYEQYF
-	TRBV2	TRBJ2-7	-	TGTGCCAGCAGGGTGGAGGGGCCCCTCGAGCAGTACTTC	CASRVEGPLEQYF
TRBD1	TRBV9	TRBJ1-2	-	TGTGCCAGCAGCGCCGGACAGGGGGGTGGCTACACCTTC	CASSAGQGGGYTF
-	TRBV30	TRBJ1-4	-	TGTGCCTGGAGTTCACAGTTGTTAGAAAAACTGTTTTTT	CAWSSQLLEKLFF
-	TRBV4-2	TRBJ2-7	-	TGTGCCAGCAGCCCACAACACGAGGGCTACGAGCAGTACTTC	CASSPQHEGYEQYF
-	TRBV30	TRBJ1-5	once	TGTGCCTGGAGTTCCGGGACAACTTCCAATCAGCCCCAGCATTTT	CAWSSGTTSNQPQHF
TRBD2	TRBV9	TRBJ2-2	-	TGTGCCAGCAGTGGGACTAGCTCGAACACCGGGGAGCTGTTTTTT	CASSGTSSNTGELFF
-	TRBV3-1/TRBV3-2	TRBJ1-1	-	TGTGCCAGCAGCCAAAAGGCCAGGGGAAACACTGAAGCTTTCTTT	CASSQKARGNTEAFF
-	TRBV19	TRBJ2-7	-	TGTGCCGGGATACAGGGCCACGAGCAGTACTTC	CAGIQGHEQYF
TRBD1	TRBV6-6	TRBJ1-2	-	TGTGCCAGCAGTTACTCCGGGACAGGGGAGGGCTACACCTTC	CASSYSGTGEGYTF
-	TRBV21-1	TRBJ1-2	-	TGTGCCAGCAGCAAAGGACAGGGTAACTATGGCTACACCTTC	CASSKGQGNYGYTF
TRBD1	TRBV5-1	TRBJ1-6	-	TGCGCCAGCAGCGGACAGGGGGATTCACCCCTCCACTTT	CASSGQGDSPLHF